The 25 T cell receptor beta chains below all came from one sample that was sequenced in a study of control samples from healthy donors and cancer patients (dated by TCRdb to 2019 to 2021). Preparation of the library involved the immunoSEQ multiplex PCR assay. TCRdb mirrors the immuneACCESS table, restricted to in-frame sequences. Some clones are absent from its copies; in checked studies, under half trace to an unresolved V gene, and the reason for the others is unknown. For this sample there are over 80,000 clones; 85% appear just once. Approximately 19% of the sample is held by the ten biggest clonotypes. The sample comprised blood. The receptors originated from a man aged 25-45 years in good health.

V is TRBV6-6 and J is TRBJ2-2; TRBD1 agrees at 9 bases. The CDR3 length is 17 residues. With 5 bases clipped from V and 7 bases from J, the junction kept 14 bases outside the gene matches. Germline V gives CDR1 MNHNY, CDR2 SVGAGI (reference sequence). CDR3: CASSRSGTGTGSGELFF. CDR3 in DNA: TGTGCCAGCAGTAGATCCGGGACAGGGACGGGTAGCGGGGAGCTGTTTTTT.

The chain couples TRBV2 to TRBJ2-7, with D possibly TRBD2 on 5 matching bases. CDR1 SNHLY and CDR2 FYNNEI come from the germline V gene. V lost 6 bases, J lost 0 bases, and 9 bases lay in between. The CDR3 runs 13 residues. DNA for the CDR3: TGTGCCAGCAGGATGGGGAGCTCCTACGAGCAGTACTTC. It translates to CASRMGSSYEQYF.

This chain joins TRBV27 and TRBJ1-5; TRBD1 matches 9 bases. Trimming removed 3 bases from V and 6 bases from J; junction bases left unmatched: 12. The CDR3 has 17 amino acids. CDR1 and CDR2 (germline): MNHEY, SMNVEV (reference sequence). CDR3 loop: CASSFHRQGEVSQPQHF. DNA of the CDR3: TGTGCCAGCAGTTTCCACCGACAGGGGGAAGTAAGTCAGCCCCAGCATTTT.

CDR3 in amino acids: CASSTSMQIAKNIQYF. The CDR3 DNA reads TGTGCCAGTAGTACCTCTATGCAAATCGCCAAAAACATTCAGTACTTC. This chain joins TRBV19 and TRBJ2-4; unclear D gene. The CDR3 contains 16 residues. Germline assignment: CDR1 LNHDA and CDR2 SQIVND (reference sequence). Deletions cut 4 bases from V and 1 base from J, with 14 bases between. The whole variable domain, filled in from reference TRBV19 and TRBJ2-4, reads DGGITQSPKYLFRKEGQNVTLSCEQNLNHDAMYWYRQDPGQGLRLIYYSQIVNDFQKGDIAEGYSVSREKKESFPLTVTSAQKNPTAFYLCASSTSMQIAKNIQYFGAGTRLSVL.

V and J are TRBV7-3 and TRBJ2-3; maybe TRBD2 (5 bases). V was pared by 5 bases and J by 3 bases, with 18 bases between. The CDR3 spans 16 residues. CDR1 and CDR2 from the germline V gene are SGHTA and FQGTGA. CDR3 protein: CASSPSSTEVTDTQYF. The CDR3 coding sequence is TGTGCCAGCAGCCCTAGCTCAACCGAAGTAACAGATACGCAGTATTTT.

The genes are TRBV25-1 and TRBJ2-3; 7 nucleotides match TRBD1. The J segment lost 6 bases and the V segment lost 9 bases, leaving 9 bases of the junction unmatched. Germline-derived CDR1 and CDR2 are MGHDK and SYGVNS. The CDR3 runs 13 residues. Here the CDR3 DNA reads TGTGCCAGAAGACAGGGTTTTTCGGATACGCAGTATTTT. Amino acids: CARRQGFSDTQYF.

The chain employs TRBV30 and TRBJ2-3; the D is unclear. The V end lost 7 bases, the J end lost 1 base, and 9 bases lay between the germline ends. The CDR3 extends over 12 amino acids. Per the germline V gene, CDR1 is GTSNPN and CDR2 is SVGIG (reference sequence). CDR3 sequence: CASESGTDTQYF. CDR3 coding DNA: TGTGCCTCCGAGAGCGGCACAGATACGCAGTATTTT.

This sequence joins TRBV7-9 and TRBJ1-4; 7 bases line up with TRBD1. The length of the CDR3 is 17 residues. Germline CDR1 reads SEHNR; CDR2 reads FQNEAQ (reference sequence). The trim removed 1 base at V and 0 bases at J, leaving 5 bases unmatched. CDR3 region: CASSLVTGTATNEKLFF. The CDR3 DNA follows: TGTGCCAGCAGCTTAGTGACCGGGACAGCAACTAATGAAAAACTGTTTTTT.

The gene calls are TRBV10-3 and TRBJ1-1; D remains ambiguous. CDR1 and CDR2 from the germline V gene are ENHRY and SYGVKD. The CDR3 is made up of 14 amino acids. Trimming took 6 bases from V and 5 from J, leaving 16 bases between them. The CDR3 spells CAISKFSDGTEAFF. DNA for the CDR3: TGTGCCATCAGCAAATTCTCAGATGGGACTGAAGCTTTCTTT.

This chain links TRBV5-4 with TRBJ2-2; no firm D call. Germline lookup yields CDR1 SGHNT and CDR2 YYREEE (reference sequence). The CDR3 extends over 15 amino acids. V lost 1 base and J 0 bases, leaving 7 bases between the germline ends. DNA of the CDR3: TGTGCCAGCAGCTTGAGTAGGGCGAACACCGGGGAGCTGTTTTTT. Its protein product is CASSLSRANTGELFF.

The chain is built from TRBV5-1 and TRBJ2-1, with 8 bases identical to TRBD2. Germline-derived CDR1 and CDR2 are SGHRS and YFSETQ. V lost 2 bases, J lost 8 bases, and 9 bases stayed unmatched. The CDR3 runs 15 residues. Here the CDR3 DNA reads TGCGCCAGCAGCTTACGGGGGGGCCAGGATCATGAGCAGTTCTTC. As protein: CASSLRGGQDHEQFF. Together with reference TRBV5-1 and TRBJ2-1, the CDR3 gives the full variable domain: KAGVTQTPRYLIKTRGQQVTLSCSPISGHRSVSWYQQTPGQGLQFLFEYFSETQRNKGNFPGRFSGRQFSNSRSEMNVSTLELGDSALYLCASSLRGGQDHEQFFGPGTRLTVL.

The chain has TRBV19 and TRBJ1-2; D not certain. V was pared by 1 base and J by 5 bases, with 8 bases between. This CDR3 contains 13 residues. The germline CDR1 and CDR2 sequences are LNHDA and SQIVND (reference sequence). This CDR3 is CASSIGSRYGYTF. CDR3 coding DNA: TGTGCCAGTAGTATAGGCAGCCGATATGGCTACACCTTC.

J is TRBJ2-2 and V is TRBV11-3, with a tentative D call TRBD2 (6 bases). From germline, CDR1 is SGHNT and CDR2 YENEEA. The CDR3 length is 13 residues. V dropped 4 bases and J dropped 3 bases, with 6 bases sitting between them. The CDR3 DNA reads TGTGCCAGCAGCTCGGGGGACACCGGGGAGCTGTTTTTT. This translates into CASSSGDTGELFF.

The chain carries TRBV2 and TRBJ2-5; 9 nucleotides align to TRBD1. V trimming: 4 bases; J trimming: 3 bases; junction bases outside the gene matches: 6. Germline lookup yields CDR1 SNHLY and CDR2 FYNNEI. The CDR3 extends over 15 amino acids. CDR3 bases: TGTGCCAGCAGTGTTACGGGACAGGGAAAAGAGACCCAGTACTTC. As protein: CASSVTGQGKETQYF.

V usage is TRBV5-1 and J usage is TRBJ2-2; the D is unclear. In germline, CDR1 is SGHRS, CDR2 YFSETQ. The CDR3 extends over 11 amino acids. Trimming shortened V by 4 bases and J by 4 bases, and 2 bases separated the two germline ends. The CDR3 loop is CASSGTGELFF. Here the CDR3 DNA reads TGCGCCAGCAGCGGCACCGGGGAGCTGTTTTTT.

V is TRBV7-9 and J is TRBJ1-2; D gene unclear. The CDR3 extends over 12 amino acids. Germline V gene sequence: CDR1 SEHNR, CDR2 FQNEAQ (reference sequence). Trimming pared 3 bases from V and 8 bases from J, leaving 10 bases between. The CDR3 here is CASSFNREGYTF. Here the CDR3 DNA reads TGTGCCAGCAGCTTTAATAGGGAAGGCTACACCTTC.

Only one count was recorded for this clone. The chain joins TRBV5-6 to TRBJ2-3; no firm D call. Germline values: CDR1 SGHDT, CDR2 YYEEEE. The V and J ends lost 4 bases and 4 bases respectively, with 7 bases between them. This CDR3 is built from 12 residues. The CDR3 DNA reads TGTGCCAGCAGCGCCTCGTCAGATACGCAGTATTTT. Translated: CASSASSDTQYF.

The chain links TRBV28 to TRBJ2-1; 13 bases align to TRBD2. This CDR3 comprises 16 residues. Germline V lookup: CDR1 MDHEN, CDR2 SYDVKM. V was pared by 4 bases and J by 4 bases, with 4 bases of the junction left unmatched. Written as DNA, the CDR3 is TGTGCCAGCAGTTATTGGACTAGCGGGGGTTACAATGAGCAGTTCTTC. Translated: CASSYWTSGGYNEQFF. The complete variable domain, with remaining parts taken from reference TRBV28 and TRBJ2-1, reads DVKVTQSSRYLVKRTGEKVFLECVQDMDHENMFWYRQDPGLGLRLIYFSYDVKMKEKGDIPEGYSVSREKKERFSLILESASTNQTSMYLCASSYWTSGGYNEQFFGPGTRLTVL.

This sequence joins TRBV21-1 and TRBJ2-5; TRBD1, the table's D call, was not compared with the DNA. TRBV21-1 is a pseudogene segment. CDR3 length equals 15 residues. This CDR3 is CASSNDNDSQGTQYF. In nucleotides, the CDR3 is TGTGCCAGCAGCAACGACAACGACAGCCAAGGGACCCAGTACTTC.

The chain carries TRBV5-6 and TRBJ2-7; 7 positions agree with TRBD1. Germline V gene data show CDR1 as SGHDT and CDR2 as YYEEEE. V lost 0 bases and J lost 2; bases outside the gene matches: 5. The CDR3 consists of 15 residues. The CDR3 DNA follows: TGTGCCAGCAGCTTGGCCCGACAGGGAACCTACGAGCAGTACTTC. Translating gives CASSLARQGTYEQYF.

The chain couples TRBV19 to TRBJ1-5; the match to TRBD1 covers 7 bases. The length of the CDR3 is 16 residues. After removal of 4 bases from V and 2 bases from J, the junction contained 8 bases not matched to a gene. Germline CDR1 reads LNHDA; CDR2 reads SQIVND (reference sequence). CDR3 region: CASSTTGIWGNQPQHF. The CDR3 DNA sequence: TGTGCCAGTAGTACGACAGGGATTTGGGGCAATCAGCCCCAGCATTTT.

The rearrangement links TRBV7-2 to TRBJ2-7; no reliable D call. V was shortened by 2 bases and J by 3 bases, with 14 bases between the two germline ends. The CDR3 totals 15 residues. Per germline, CDR1 SGHTA and CDR2 FQGNSA. CDR3 nucleotides: TGTGCCAGCAGCTTAATTCATCAAGGATTCTACGAGCAGTACTTC. Translated, it gives CASSLIHQGFYEQYF.

CDR3 DNA: TGTGCCAGCTCACCGGACAGACAGAACACTGAAGCTTTCTTT. Translated, it gives CASSPDRQNTEAFF. The rearrangement uses TRBV18 and TRBJ1-1; a possible D gene is TRBD1 (6 bases). Looked up from germline, CDR1 is KGHSH and CDR2 is LQKENI. Trimming removed 3 bases from V and 1 base from J, with 9 bases in between. CDR3 length: 14 residues. Full variable domain (outside the CDR3, taken from reference TRBV18 and TRBJ1-1): NAGVMQNPRHLVRRRGQEARLRCSPMKGHSHVYWYRQLPEEGLKFMVYLQKENIIDESGMPKERFSAEFPKEGPSILRIQQVVRGDSAAYFCASSPDRQNTEAFFGQGTRLTVV.

Here the CDR3 DNA reads TGCGCCAGCAGCTTGGTTACAGGGTTCTATGGCTACACCTTC. This translates into CASSLVTGFYGYTF. The rearrangement uses TRBV5-1 and TRBJ1-2, with D possibly matching TRBD1 (6 bases). Germline CDR1 and CDR2: SGHRS and YFSETQ. The CDR3 is made up of 14 amino acids. The V end was cut by 0 bases, the J end by 4 bases, with 10 bases between.

The genes are TRBV9 and TRBJ2-7; D ambiguous. The germline V gene encodes CDR1 SGDLS and CDR2 YYNGEE. The CDR3 runs to 15 residues. Trimming pared 2 bases from V and 3 bases from J, leaving 15 bases between. CDR3 sequence: CASSVDGSGYYEQYF. In DNA, the CDR3 is TGTGCCAGCAGCGTTGACGGATCAGGATACTACGAGCAGTACTTC.